Each of the 24 T cell receptor beta chains below was sequenced from the same sample in a study of blood T cells in healthy people across ages. The use of a sample-barcoded 5' primer and a J-beta primer mix characterized a second PCR of roughly 7 to 11 cycles. Via MiXCR, TCRdb re-called the 5' RACE reads, giving one row per CDR3 protein. The table lists over a million distinct CDR3 sequences, around two fifths of them singletons. Sequencing was carried out using blood. All receptors derive from a woman under 30 in good health.

A note on this clonotype: A junction end diverges from the germline sequence, so it may reflect a read error. V usage is TRBV5-1 and J usage is TRBJ2-7, with a tentative D call TRBD2 (5 bases). This CDR3 is built from 14 residues. The germline V gene has CDR1 SGHRS and CDR2 YFSETQ. The CDR3 region has the DNA TGCGCCAACAGCTCGAGAGGACTCTCCTACGAGCAGTACTTC. It is translated as CANSSRGLSYEQYF.

A few counts support this clonotype. V usage is TRBV9 and J usage is TRBJ1-2, with D uncertain. V was pared by 4 bases and J by 6 bases, with 16 bases between. The CDR3 sequence is 14 residues long. CDR1 and CDR2 from the germline V gene are SGDLS and YYNGEE. CDR3 bases: TGTGCCAGCAGCACGTGGGAGACAAGACATGGCTACACCTTC. This encodes CASSTWETRHGYTF.

The rearrangement joins TRBV7-9 to TRBJ1-2, with D possibly matching TRBD1 (5 bases). The germline gives CDR1 SEHNR, CDR2 FQNEAQ (reference sequence). Trimming left V 1 base short and J 2 bases short, with 14 bases between. The CDR3 has 16 residues. Here the CDR3 DNA reads TGTGCCAGCAGCTTAGGGTCGGGGCACGGCAACTATGGCTACACCTTC. Translation: CASSLGSGHGNYGYTF. Filled out from reference TRBV7-9 and TRBJ1-2, the complete variable domain reads DTGVSQNPRHKITKRGQNVTFRCDPISEHNRLYWYRQTLGQGPEFLTYFQNEAQLEKSRLLSDRFSAERPKGSFSTLEIQRTEQGDSAMYLCASSLGSGHGNYGYTFGSGTRLTVV.

The chain carries TRBV5-1 and TRBJ2-3; D may be TRBD2 (6 bases). CDR3 size: 15 residues. With 5 bases removed from V and 5 bases from J, the gap between germline ends came to 18 bases. Germline CDR1 is SGHRS and CDR2 is YFSETQ. CDR3 amino acids: CASSSAGNEGDTQYF. DNA for the CDR3: TGCGCCAGCAGTTCCGCGGGAAACGAGGGAGATACGCAGTATTTT. Drawing the rest from reference TRBV5-1 and TRBJ2-3, the complete variable domain is KAGVTQTPRYLIKTRGQQVTLSCSPISGHRSVSWYQQTPGQGLQFLFEYFSETQRNKGNFPGRFSGRQFSNSRSEMNVSTLELGDSALYLCASSSAGNEGDTQYFGPGTRLTVL.

This chain uses TRBV20-1 with TRBJ1-5; TRBD1 aligns across 7 bases. This CDR3 spans 15 amino acids. V lost 3 bases to trimming and J lost 0 bases; unmatched junction nucleotides: 5. Germline-derived CDR1 and CDR2 are DFQATT and SNEGSKA (reference sequence). The CDR3 protein is CSARGTAYSNQPQHF. As DNA, the CDR3 is TGCAGTGCTAGGGGGACAGCCTATAGCAATCAGCCCCAGCATTTT.

V is TRBV10-2 and J is TRBJ1-2; D might be TRBD1 (5 bases). Germline V gives CDR1 WSHSY, CDR2 SAAADI. CDR3 length equals 13 residues. The germline V and J ends were trimmed by 7 bases and 7 bases, with 16 bases remaining between them. In DNA, the CDR3 is TGCGCCAGCAAGATACGCGGGGGATGTGGCTACACCTTC. This sequence encodes CASKIRGGCGYTF.

In its sample, this clonotype was seen a few times. V gene TRBV20-1 combines with J gene TRBJ2-7, with a weak D call TRBD1 (6 bases). Germline loops: CDR1 DFQATT, CDR2 SNEGSKA (reference sequence). This CDR3 has 15 residues. V lost 0 bases to trimming and J lost 2 bases, with 14 bases between them. The DNA of the CDR3 is TGCAGTGCTAGAGAGGGCCCAGGGGCCACCTACGAGCAGTACTTC. This gives the protein CSAREGPGATYEQYF.

This chain links TRBV20-1 with TRBJ2-4, with D perhaps being TRBD1 or TRBD2 (5 bases each). The germline gives CDR1 DFQATT, CDR2 SNEGSKA (reference sequence). Trimming took 2 bases from V and 0 from J, leaving 11 bases between them. The CDR3 extends over 15 amino acids. The CDR3: CSARIPGTAKNIQYF. The CDR3 DNA reads as TGCAGTGCTAGAATCCCAGGGACAGCCAAAAACATTCAGTACTTC.

The gene calls are TRBV5-1 and TRBJ2-3; D is unresolved. The CDR3 spans 15 residues. Germline V gene lookup returns CDR1 SGHRS and CDR2 YFSETQ. V gave up 1 base and J gave up 0 bases, with 9 bases separating them. As DNA, the CDR3 is TGCGCCAGCAGCTTGAGTTTCCCTAGCACAGATACGCAGTATTTT. Amino acids: CASSLSFPSTDTQYF. Variable domain in full (rest from reference TRBV5-1 and TRBJ2-3): KAGVTQTPRYLIKTRGQQVTLSCSPISGHRSVSWYQQTPGQGLQFLFEYFSETQRNKGNFPGRFSGRQFSNSRSEMNVSTLELGDSALYLCASSLSFPSTDTQYFGPGTRLTVL.

The chain is built from TRBV20-1 and TRBJ2-7; TRBD2 matches 12 bases. The CDR3 sequence is 15 residues long. Germline V gene sequence: CDR1 DFQATT, CDR2 SNEGSKA (reference sequence). V was pared by 0 bases and J by 4 bases, with 4 bases of the junction left unmatched. CDR3 amino acids: CSARDASGGAYEQYF. In nucleotides, the CDR3 is TGCAGTGCTAGAGATGCTAGCGGGGGGGCATACGAGCAGTACTTC.

This chain uses TRBV9 with TRBJ2-5; 11 bases match TRBD2. The CDR3 extends over 16 amino acids. Germline V gene sequence: CDR1 SGDLS, CDR2 YYNGEE. The V segment lost 3 bases and the J segment 11 bases; nucleotides outside the gene matches: 15. The CDR3 here is CASSAFSGGAYNEQYF. CDR3 coding DNA: TGTGCCAGCAGCGCCTTTAGCGGGGGGGCCTACAATGAGCAGTACTTC.

This clonotype came up a few times. The chain combines TRBV2 with TRBJ1-1; no definite D call. Trimming took off 1 base at V and 1 base at J, with 4 bases between the two ends. The germline gives CDR1 SNHLY, CDR2 FYNNEI. CDR3 size: 13 residues. The CDR3, as DNA: TGTGCCAGCAGTGAAGGGCCGAACACTGAAGCTTTCTTT. As protein: CASSEGPNTEAFF. The variable domain in full, completed from reference TRBV2 and TRBJ1-1, reads EPEVTQTPSHQVTQMGQEVILRCVPISNHLYFYWYRQILGQKVEFLVSFYNNEISEKSEIFDDQFSVERPDGSNFTLKIRSTKLEDSAMYFCASSEGPNTEAFFGQGTRLTVV.

This rearrangement joins TRBV2 to TRBJ2-3; weak D call: TRBD1 (5 bases). The CDR3 has 15 amino acids. The V gene's germline CDR1 is SNHLY and CDR2 FYNNEI. Trimming took off 0 bases at V and 1 base at J, with 8 bases between the two ends. CDR3 sequence (DNA): TGTGCCAGCAGTGAAGCGTGGGGCGGCACAGATACGCAGTATTTT. The encoded protein is CASSEAWGGTDTQYF. The whole variable domain, filled in from reference TRBV2 and TRBJ2-3, reads EPEVTQTPSHQVTQMGQEVILRCVPISNHLYFYWYRQILGQKVEFLVSFYNNEISEKSEIFDDQFSVERPDGSNFTLKIRSTKLEDSAMYFCASSEAWGGTDTQYFGPGTRLTVL.

The sample holds a few counts of this clonotype. The rearrangement joins TRBV14 to TRBJ2-7; D not certain. The CDR3 extends over 15 amino acids. Trimming removed 3 bases at V and 0 bases at J, with 12 bases between. From germline, CDR1 is SGHDN and CDR2 FVKESK. CDR3 sequence: CASSHPKAGSYEQYF. In DNA, the CDR3 is TGTGCCAGCAGCCACCCAAAGGCAGGCTCCTACGAGCAGTACTTC.

This clonotype occurred a few times. The genes are TRBV5-1 and TRBJ2-1, with 10 positions matching TRBD2. This CDR3 has 17 residues. V shed 4 bases, J shed 4 bases, and the junction held 11 bases outside the gene matches. In germline, CDR1 is SGHRS, CDR2 YFSETQ. This CDR3 is CASSLALSGGPYNEQFF. DNA for the CDR3: TGCGCCAGCAGCCTGGCCCTTAGCGGGGGGCCGTACAATGAGCAGTTCTTC.

The chain is built from TRBV4-1 and TRBJ2-4; tentative D call: TRBD2 (6 bases). Germline-derived CDR1 and CDR2 are MGHRA and YSYEKL. The length of the CDR3 is 18 residues. V gave up 0 bases and J gave up 15 bases, with 30 bases separating them. CDR3 nucleotide sequence: TGCGCCAGCAGCCAAGACCGGGTAGGAGGGACTGCCTCCTACGAGCTGTACTTC. It specifies CASSQDRVGGTASYELYF.

The chain is built from TRBV21-1 and TRBJ1-5. TRBV21-1 is tagged as a pseudogene. The CDR3 contains 15 residues. The CDR3 reads CASSKAGPTNQPQHF. CDR3 DNA: TGTGCCAGCAGCAAGGCAGGCCCTACAAATCAGCCCCAGCATTTT.

This clonotype has a single count. The gene calls are TRBV3-1 and TRBJ2-1; D gene ambiguous. CDR1 is LGHDT and CDR2 is YNNKEL in the germline V gene (reference sequence). V gave up 2 bases and J gave up 1 base, with 9 bases separating them. The CDR3 has 15 amino acids. The CDR3 nucleotides are TGTGCCAGCAGCCAAAAAGGCGGTTCCTACAATGAGCAGTTCTTC. Residues: CASSQKGGSYNEQFF.

This clonotype was observed a handful of times. This chain links TRBV15 with TRBJ1-5; D is possibly TRBD1 (5 bases). This CDR3 comprises 16 residues. Germline V lookup: CDR1 LNHNV, CDR2 YYDKDF (reference sequence). The V end lost 5 bases, the J end lost 1 base, and 15 bases lay between the germline ends. Here the CDR3 reads CATSPELRQSNQPQHF. CDR3 coding DNA: TGTGCCACCAGCCCAGAACTCCGACAGAGCAATCAGCCCCAGCATTTT.

This chain links TRBV5-1 with TRBJ2-1; 8 bases fit TRBD2. Trimming at V came to 5 bases and at J to 3 bases, leaving 7 bases not matched to a gene. The CDR3 is made up of 15 amino acids. Germline CDR1 reads SGHRS; CDR2 reads YFSETQ. The CDR3 is CASRGWSGSYNEQFF. The CDR3 nucleotides read TGCGCCAGCAGGGGGTGGAGCGGGAGCTACAATGAGCAGTTCTTC.

This clonotype was detected ten times or more. CDR3 coding DNA: TGCGCCAGCAGCCCGGGGATCCAGTCCTACGAGCAGTACTTC. The encoded protein is CASSPGIQSYEQYF. This chain uses TRBV5-1 with TRBJ2-7, with D maybe TRBD2 (5 bases). With 4 bases removed from V and 1 base from J, the gap between germline ends came to 12 bases. Per the germline V gene, CDR1 is SGHRS and CDR2 is YFSETQ. The CDR3 has 14 amino acids.

The chain employs TRBV12-3 or TRBV12-4 and TRBJ2-5; TRBD2 matches at 10 bases. V gave up 0 bases and J gave up 5 bases; unmatched junction bases: 12. This CDR3 comprises 18 residues. Here the CDR3 DNA reads TGTGCCAGCAGTTTAGCCCCTTATAAGCGGGGGGGCCGGGAGACCCAGTACTTC. Translated, it gives CASSLAPYKRGGRETQYF.

This chain joins TRBV12-3 or TRBV12-4 and TRBJ1-6, with D possibly TRBD1 on 5 matching bases. This CDR3 region has 15 residues. Trimming stripped 3 bases from V and 8 bases from J, with 14 bases between. The CDR3 coding sequence is TGTGCCAGCAGTTTCTTTGGGCAGGGCGATTCACCCCTCCACTTT. Amino acids: CASSFFGQGDSPLHF.

The chain employs TRBV20-1 and TRBJ2-7, with 10 bases fitting TRBD2. Germline lookup yields CDR1 DFQATT and CDR2 SNEGSKA (reference sequence). J was trimmed by 6 bases and V by 6 bases; bases with no gene match: 17. This CDR3 contains 16 residues. The CDR3 nucleotides are TGCAGTGCCTTGCCCCTAGCGGGGGCCCTAAAGATCGAGCAGTACTTC. This gives the protein CSALPLAGALKIEQYF.